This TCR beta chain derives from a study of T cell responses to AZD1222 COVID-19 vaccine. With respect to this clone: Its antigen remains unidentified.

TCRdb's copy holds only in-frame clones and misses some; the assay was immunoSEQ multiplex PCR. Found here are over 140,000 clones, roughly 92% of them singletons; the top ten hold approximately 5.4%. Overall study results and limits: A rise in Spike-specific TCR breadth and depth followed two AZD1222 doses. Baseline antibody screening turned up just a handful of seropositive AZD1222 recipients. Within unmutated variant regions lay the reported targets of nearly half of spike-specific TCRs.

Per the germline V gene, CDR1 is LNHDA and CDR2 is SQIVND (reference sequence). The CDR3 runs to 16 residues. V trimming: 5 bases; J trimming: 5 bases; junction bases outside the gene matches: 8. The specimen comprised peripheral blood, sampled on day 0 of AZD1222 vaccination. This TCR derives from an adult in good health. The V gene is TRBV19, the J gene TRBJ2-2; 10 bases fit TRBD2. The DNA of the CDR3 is TGTGCCAGTAGTGTCCCTAGCGGGAGTAATACCGGGGAGCTGTTTTTT. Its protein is CASSVPSGSNTGELFF. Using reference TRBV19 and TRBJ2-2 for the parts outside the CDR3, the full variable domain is DGGITQSPKYLFRKEGQNVTLSCEQNLNHDAMYWYRQDPGQGLRLIYYSQIVNDFQKGDIAEGYSVSREKKESFPLTVTSAQKNPTAFYLCASSVPSGSNTGELFFGEGSRLTVL.